The TCR beta chain under discussion was sequenced for a study of cytomegalovirus exposure and HLA in healthy donors. Researchers ran the PCR with 60 Vbeta and 13 Jbeta primers. Sequencing was performed with immunoSEQ multiplex PCR; in TCRdb, only in-frame clones are kept and a portion is missing. The sample has some 160,000 clones, around 75% seen once; the top ten hold 2% to 2.5%. The receptor's source is a male donor in good health and CMV-seronegative. The sequencing sample was made of PBMCs.

The CDR3 spells CASSQGAGNTIYF. The CDR3 region has the DNA TGTGCCAGCTCACAAGGGGCTGGAAACACCATATATTTT. The chain joins TRBV18 to TRBJ1-3, with D perhaps matching TRBD1 (5 bases). The germline V and J ends were trimmed by 4 bases and 2 bases, with 6 bases remaining between them. From germline, CDR1 is KGHSH and CDR2 LQKENI. This CDR3 is built from 13 residues.